This T cell receptor (beta chain) was observed in a study of T cells in Graves' hyperthyroidism and ophthalmopathy. TCR beta CDR3 regions were amplified from RNA transcripts. The HTBI set primed first-round TCR CDR3 RT-PCR. Using its own MiXCR run on the multiplex PCR reads, TCRdb lists one record per CDR3 protein. The table includes around 600,000 distinct CDR3 sequences, more than 13% detected once. V was shortened by 4 bases and J by 2 bases, with 5 bases between the two germline ends. The CDR3 has 12 amino acids. The germline V gene encodes CDR1 KGHSH and CDR2 LQKENI. The chain combines TRBV18 with TRBJ2-5; D gene uncertain. The receptor's source is a woman younger than 30 with Graves' ophthalmopathy. Sequencing input: blood. The chain's CDR3 is CASSQIQETQYF. The CDR3 DNA reads TGTGCCAGCTCACAAATACAAGAGACCCAGTACTTC.